The clone carrying this T cell receptor (beta chain) was counted at least ten times. Antigen specificity is unknown. The record originates from a study of CD8+CD57+ T cells in acquired aplastic anemia. On the study more broadly: The average for DNA from sorted CD4+ and CD8+ cells was about 3.3 ug.

This CDR3 comprises 14 residues. The V gene lost 6 bases and the J gene lost 8 bases, with 19 bases spanning the gap. Per germline, CDR1 DFQATT and CDR2 SNEGSKA (reference sequence). Genomic DNA was employed as the template in profiling TCR beta VDJ and CDR3. TCRdb analysed the reads with MiXCR anew, one entry per CDR3 protein. This sample has more than 250,000 distinct CDR3 sequences; approximately 57% occur once, and the top ten carry 8%. Broader study findings: Patients had fewer than 35 CD8+ CDR3 sequences in common with controls (the shared set). Patients did not significantly differ from controls in CD8+ Simpson's diversity.

This receptor was obtained from a human donor with severe aplastic anemia or a healthy control (not recorded which). The sequenced sample was sorted CD4+, CD8+, or CD8+CD57+ T cells (not recorded which) from PBMCs. The chain employs TRBV20-1 and TRBJ1-4; weak D call: TRBD1 (5 bases). This chain's CDR3 is CSAPGAGRLEKLFF. The CDR3 DNA follows: TGCAGTGCCCCCGGTGCAGGGCGGCTGGAAAAACTGTTTTTT.